Each of the 18 T cell receptor beta chains below was sequenced from the same sample in a study of shared clonotypes between healthy human individuals. CD45RO-negative cells were positively selected for CCR7, leaving out terminally differentiated effector memory CD45RA+ cells. Clones were sequenced by immunoSEQ multiplex PCR, and TCRdb holds only the in-frame ones, with some missing. Among under 2,000,000 clones, approximately 95% were seen once, and the ten largest hold under 1.5%. The sequencing input was naive CD8+ T cells sorted from blood. These receptors were collected from a young man in good health.

The rearrangement uses TRBV4-3 and TRBJ2-7; 9 positions agree with TRBD2. CDR1 is LGHNA and CDR2 is YSLEER in the germline V gene. The V segment lost 3 bases and the J segment 5 bases; nucleotides outside the gene matches: 8. This CDR3 spans 15 amino acids. CDR3 loop: CASSQGTSSLNEQYF. CDR3 nucleotide sequence: TGCGCCAGCAGCCAGGGGACTAGCTCCCTCAACGAGCAGTACTTC.

This chain uses TRBV7-2 with TRBJ1-5; 11 nucleotides match TRBD1. Germline trimming cut 5 bases from V and 8 bases from J; bases unmatched to any gene: 11. Germline V gene lookup returns CDR1 SGHTA and CDR2 FQGNSA. There are 16 residues in the CDR3. The CDR3 reads CASSPGQGAGREPQHF. For the CDR3, the DNA is TGTGCCAGCAGCCCTGGACAGGGGGCAGGGAGGGAGCCCCAGCATTTT. The full variable domain, with the rest looked up from reference TRBV7-2 and TRBJ1-5, is GAGVSQSPSNKVTEKGKDVELRCDPISGHTALYWYRQSLGQGLEFLIYFQGNSAPDKSGLPSDRFSAERTGGSVSTLTIQRTQQEDSAVYLCASSPGQGAGREPQHFGDGTRLSIL.

This sequence joins TRBV11-3 and TRBJ2-1; 11 bases are shared with TRBD2. V lost 3 bases, J lost 12 bases, and 7 bases stayed unmatched. There are 14 residues in the CDR3. The germline gives CDR1 SGHNT, CDR2 YENEEA. The CDR3 bases are TGTGCCAGCAGCTTGGGGACTAGCGGCCGGGGGCAGTTCTTC. It specifies CASSLGTSGRGQFF.

The gene calls are TRBV21-1 and TRBJ2-2; TRBD2 was called by the table and not checked on the DNA. TRBV21-1 constitutes a pseudogene. The CDR3 contains 18 residues. CDR3 protein: CASSKGASGISGTGELFF. CDR3 nucleotides: TGTGCCAGCAGCAAAGGAGCTAGCGGGATCTCTGGCACCGGGGAGCTGTTTTTT.

This chain joins TRBV7-9 and TRBJ2-3, with D uncertain. CDR3 length: 15 amino acids. Germline V gene data show CDR1 as SEHNR and CDR2 as FQNEAQ (reference sequence). V was clipped by 5 bases and J by 2 bases, with 14 bases between them. The DNA for the CDR3 is TGTGCCAGCAGCCGATGGGCCAACTACACAGATACGCAGTATTTT. This codes for CASSRWANYTDTQYF.

This chain joins TRBV19 and TRBJ1-6, with D perhaps TRBD1 (5 bases). Per the germline V gene, CDR1 is LNHDA and CDR2 is SQIVND (reference sequence). Trimming removed 5 bases at V and 7 bases at J, with 6 bases between. The CDR3 extends over 12 amino acids. CDR3 nucleotides: TGTGCCAGTAGTGCAGGGAATTCACCCCTCCACTTT. Its protein is CASSAGNSPLHF. Based on the CDR3 plus reference TRBV19 and TRBJ1-6, the full variable domain is DGGITQSPKYLFRKEGQNVTLSCEQNLNHDAMYWYRQDPGQGLRLIYYSQIVNDFQKGDIAEGYSVSREKKESFPLTVTSAQKNPTAFYLCASSAGNSPLHFGNGTRLTVT.

The chain has TRBV7-9 and TRBJ2-7; D tentatively fits TRBD1 or TRBD2 (5 bases each). The CDR3 is 16 amino acids. Trimming removed 5 bases at V and 2 bases at J, with 19 bases between. Germline V gene data show CDR1 as SEHNR and CDR2 as FQNEAQ (reference sequence). CDR3 amino acids: CASSTREQDMTYEQYF. CDR3 coding DNA: TGTGCCAGCAGCACCCGGGAACAGGATATGACCTACGAGCAGTACTTC. The variable domain in full, with the rest retrieved from reference TRBV7-9 and TRBJ2-7, is DTGVSQNPRHKITKRGQNVTFRCDPISEHNRLYWYRQTLGQGPEFLTYFQNEAQLEKSRLLSDRFSAERPKGSFSTLEIQRTEQGDSAMYLCASSTREQDMTYEQYFGPGTRLTVT.

The chain couples TRBV2 to TRBJ1-6; TRBD1 agrees at 10 bases. The CDR3 has 18 residues. Germline loops: CDR1 SNHLY, CDR2 FYNNEI. The V gene end was trimmed by 3 bases and the J gene end by 4 bases; junction bases not matched to a gene: 9. For the CDR3, the DNA is TGTGCCAGCAGTGACGCGGACAGGGGGATCTATTATAATTCACCCCTCCACTTT. It is translated as CASSDADRGIYYNSPLHF.

The rearrangement links TRBV6-5 to TRBJ1-2; 7 positions match TRBD1. Germline values: CDR1 MNHEY, CDR2 SVGAGI. The CDR3 sequence is 15 residues long. V lost 7 bases, J lost 4 bases, and 12 bases stayed unmatched. The CDR3 reads CASTMSTGLSYGYTF. The CDR3 DNA follows: TGTGCCAGCACCATGTCGACAGGGCTCTCCTATGGCTACACCTTC.

Concerning this clone: A far larger clone is only one base removed, so a read error is likely. The J gene is TRBJ2-7, the V gene TRBV4-1; a possible D gene is TRBD1 (6 bases). Trimming took off 1 base at V and 0 bases at J, with 10 bases between the two ends. The CDR3 consists of 15 residues. The V gene's germline CDR1 is MGHRA and CDR2 YSYEKL. The CDR3: CASSQVPDSSYEQYF. In DNA, the CDR3 is TGCGCCAGCAGCCAAGTCCCGGACAGCTCCTACGAGCAGTACTTC.

The genes are TRBV9 and TRBJ2-7, with 8 bases aligning to TRBD1. J lost 5 bases, V lost 3 bases, and 7 bases had no gene match. The CDR3 is made up of 14 amino acids. Germline lookup yields CDR1 SGDLS and CDR2 YYNGEE. CDR3 sequence: CASSGRTGWNEQYF. DNA for the CDR3: TGTGCCAGCAGCGGACGGACAGGGTGGAACGAGCAGTACTTC.

This rearrangement joins TRBV28 to TRBJ1-3, with D unclear. Germline assignment: CDR1 MDHEN and CDR2 SYDVKM. The CDR3 contains 16 residues. Trimming cost V 9 bases and J 0 bases, with 18 bases left between them. CDR3 sequence: CASQFSGIYSGNTIYF. CDR3 sequence (DNA): TGTGCCAGTCAGTTTTCGGGGATATACTCTGGAAACACCATATATTTT.

Here the CDR3 DNA reads TGTGCCAGCAGCTACCGTGACTTGCCCGCTCAAAACATTCAGTACTTC. This gives the protein CASSYRDLPAQNIQYF. J is TRBJ2-4 and V is TRBV11-2; D unresolved. Germline values: CDR1 SGHAT, CDR2 FQNNGV. CDR3 length equals 16 residues. The V end lost 4 bases, the J end lost 5 bases, and 18 bases lay between the germline ends.

The chain has TRBV27 and TRBJ2-2, with a possible D match to TRBD2 (6 bases). Trimming stripped 5 bases from V and 6 bases from J, with 25 bases between. The germline V gene has CDR1 MNHEY and CDR2 SMNVEV (reference sequence). This CDR3 contains 18 residues. The CDR3 DNA is TGTGCCAGCAGTGAATACAGCCTCGGGACGGGCGGGGCCGGGGAGCTGTTTTTT. Its translation is CASSEYSLGTGGAGELFF.

The gene calls are TRBV5-1 and TRBJ2-7, with a possible D match to TRBD2 (5 bases). Between the trimmed V and J ends, which lost 3 bases and 1 base, there was a span of 14 bases. The germline CDR1 and CDR2 sequences are SGHRS and YFSETQ. The CDR3 is 15 residues long. The CDR3 region is CASSSLTGISYEQYF. The CDR3 nucleotides read TGCGCCAGCAGCTCCTTGACCGGGATATCCTACGAGCAGTACTTC.

V gene TRBV11-2 combines with J gene TRBJ1-1, with no clear D. Trimming removed 6 bases at V and 2 bases at J, with 22 bases between. Germline V gives CDR1 SGHAT, CDR2 FQNNGV. The CDR3 contains 17 residues. CDR3 region: CASRPTPSTGPNTEAFF. The CDR3 bases are TGTGCCAGCAGGCCTACCCCCTCGACGGGTCCCAACACTGAAGCTTTCTTT.

The chain carries TRBV6-5 and TRBJ2-2; no definite D call. CDR1 is MNHEY and CDR2 is SVGAGI in the germline V gene. The length of the CDR3 is 11 residues. V dropped 8 bases and J dropped 7 bases, with 8 bases sitting between them. DNA for the CDR3: TGTGCCAGCCTCTTCGGCGGGGAGCTGTTTTTT. Protein sequence: CASLFGGELFF.

The V and J genes are TRBV4-1 and TRBJ2-7, with 9 bases identical to TRBD1. Germline V gene sequence: CDR1 MGHRA, CDR2 YSYEKL. J gave up 3 bases and V 3 bases, and 6 bases lay outside the gene matches. The CDR3 is made up of 15 amino acids. This chain's CDR3 is CASSQRTGDLYEQYF. In DNA form, the CDR3 reads TGCGCCAGCAGCCAGCGGACAGGGGACCTCTACGAGCAGTACTTC.